The rows below give T cell receptor beta chains drawn from one sample of a study of identical twins. TCRdb called the 5' RACE reads again in MiXCR, with one record for every CDR3 protein. In the table there are under 1 million distinct CDR3 sequences, 9% to 15% of which are singletons. The same specimen was also included in a second study, on yellow fever vaccine responses in identical twins.

The material sequenced was PBMCs. The source is a woman younger than 35 in good health. Each CDR3 is given without its conserved first and last residue. The D gene is left open where the match is weak.

d_call j_call cdr3_length v_call cdr3_aa
- TRBJ1-2 12 TRBV11-2 ASSTERTNYGYT
- TRBJ2-3 13 TRBV4-1 ASSQQGGSTDTQY
TRBD2 TRBJ2-5 11 TRBV12-3/TRBV12-4 ASKPAGEETQY
TRBD1 TRBJ2-3 13 TRBV12-3/TRBV12-4 ASSLGTGGGETQY
TRBD2 TRBJ2-1 14 TRBV3-1 ASSPQGLATANEQF
- TRBJ2-1 13 TRBV5-1 ASRQSGSSYNEQF
- TRBJ2-3 16 TRBV12-3/TRBV12-4 ASSFSALDNPDTDTQY
TRBD1 TRBJ2-7 13 TRBV6-1 ASRGGDRGHLEQY
- TRBJ2-2 13 TRBV5-1 ASSPEPANTGELF
- TRBJ2-7 11 TRBV5-1 ASREGQTYEQY
- TRBJ2-1 14 TRBV4-1 ASSQGVQGSYNEQF
TRBD1 TRBJ2-5 12 TRBV10-1 ASSGSTGEETQY
TRBD1 TRBJ1-1 13 TRBV29-1 SVEGVQGPNTEAF
- TRBJ2-6 16 TRBV5-1 ASSLVAGDKRGANVLT
- TRBJ1-1 12 TRBV5-1 ASSPAGQGTEAF
- TRBJ1-5 13 TRBV19 ASSMGDLWNQPQH
TRBD1 TRBJ2-3 15 TRBV15 ATTHDAGTASTDTQY
TRBD1 TRBJ2-2 13 TRBV7-2 ASSPDRGLTGELF
- TRBJ1-1 13 TRBV20-1 SARDRGRDIGEAF
TRBD2 TRBJ2-1 14 TRBV5-6 ASSLGGGNGGYEQF
TRBD2 TRBJ2-3 13 TRBV2 ASSDVGRATDTQY
- TRBJ1-5 14 TRBV7-8 ASSLGFQSYNQPQH
- TRBJ2-4 13 TRBV12-3/TRBV12-4 ASSGDALAKNIQY
- TRBJ2-3 12 TRBV12-3/TRBV12-4 ASRFGLPTDTQY
- TRBJ1-1 15 TRBV5-1 ASSLGGPGVVSTEAF
TRBD2 TRBJ2-7 17 TRBV6-1 ASSPGLAGTGWSSYEQY
- TRBJ2-3 12 TRBV28 ASSSRAGTDTQY
- TRBJ1-5 12 TRBV5-1 ASPVVRPNQPQH
TRBD2 TRBJ2-2 14 TRBV5-1 ASSFDLSGGSGELF
TRBD1 TRBJ1-5 12 TRBV12-3/TRBV12-4 ASSPTGAWQPQH
- TRBJ2-3 14 TRBV28 ASSLRGSPSTDTQY
- TRBJ2-1 10 TRBV7-2 ASSRLGGEQF
TRBD1 TRBJ2-7 13 TRBV28 ASSLSGQGTYEQY
TRBD1 TRBJ2-6 16 TRBV5-6 ASSSEGTGAFWANVLT
- TRBJ2-3 16 TRBV1 TSSQDNLASGFTDTQY
- TRBJ1-5 8 TRBV6-7 ASSYKPQH
- TRBJ1-1 13 TRBV6-5 ASSYSGAGDTEAF
TRBD2 TRBJ2-3 12 TRBV2 ASRVAGVTDTQY
- TRBJ2-7 11 TRBV29-1 SVDQGQNYEQY
- TRBJ2-5 10 TRBV7-9 ASRRLGETQY
- TRBJ1-1 12 TRBV6-5 ASSYGAANTEAF
- TRBJ2-1 11 TRBV5-5 ASSEWWYNEQF
- TRBJ1-4 11 TRBV12-3/TRBV12-4 ASSHTGTEKLF
TRBD1 TRBJ1-2 14 TRBV15 ATSARSFPTGHGYT
TRBD1 TRBJ1-4 12 TRBV10-1 ASSAGTGSQKLF
- TRBJ2-5 13 TRBV29-1 SVASSTGVQETQY
- TRBJ1-2 12 TRBV7-9 ASSSGAGYGGYT
- TRBJ2-3 11 TRBV5-6 AEGGLPTDTQY
- TRBJ2-5 9 TRBV27 ASGEKETQY
- TRBJ2-7 12 TRBV5-5 ASSFLDGTYEQY
TRBD1 TRBJ2-1 13 TRBV10-3 AISDPGQGYNEQF
TRBD1 TRBJ2-5 13 TRBV5-1 ASSLAQGARETQY
- TRBJ2-1 13 TRBV20-1 SAHTYYSSYNEQF
- TRBJ2-1 8 TRBV10-1 ATGDNEQF
TRBD1 TRBJ1-1 13 TRBV2 ASRSDRVGNTEAF
- TRBJ2-1 11 TRBV12-3/TRBV12-4 ASSHRVSDLQF
- TRBJ2-5 13 TRBV3-1 ASSPYGTPQETQY